A selection of T cell receptor beta chains follows, all from one sample in a study of shared clonotypes between healthy human individuals. The assay was immunoSEQ multiplex PCR, and TCRdb's table has in-frame clones only and misses some. The sample holds approximately 2.1 million clones, roughly 93% seen once. The sample taken for sequencing was naive CD4+ T cells from PBMCs. The receptors here all came from a man aged 18 to 35 in good health. Some clones in this sample may be carry-over from other donors' samples. CDR3s include the opening cysteine and the closing phenylalanine or tryptophan. The D gene is left open where the match is weak. Size is omitted from some rows. Given values are once, few, many or a class for expanded clones.

TRBJ2-7	NA	TRBV2	once	CASSNRVEELGLYEQYF	TGTGCCAGTTCAAACAGGGTGGAGGAGCTGGGTCTCTACGAGCAGTACTTC
TRBJ2-1	NA	TRBV14	NA	CASSQVGGPLFGKQFF	TGTGCCAGCAGCCAAGTTGGCGGACCTCTCTTCGGGAAGCAGTTCTTC
TRBJ2-7	NA	TRBV5-6	NA	CASSLYQGSYEQYF	TGTGCCAGCAGCTTGTACCAGGGATCCTACGAGCAGTACTTC
TRBJ2-6	NA	TRBV13	NA	CASSTYGVPGLPGANVLTF	TGTGCCAGCAGCACCTACGGGGTACCTGGTCTCCCTGGGGCCAACGTCCTGACTTTC
TRBJ2-5	NA	TRBV7-9	NA	CASSLGALETQYF	TGTGCCAGCAGCTTAGGAGCGTTAGAGACCCAGTACTTC
TRBJ1-2	NA	TRBV4-1	NA	CASSHDGTRGLGVYGYTF	TGCGCCAGCAGCCACGATGGGACCCGCGGCCTTGGGGTTTATGGCTACACCTTC
TRBJ1-5	NA	TRBV18	NA	CASSPAAGVPNQPQHF	TGTGCCAGCTCACCAGCGGCAGGGGTCCCCAATCAGCCCCAGCATTTT
TRBJ2-3	NA	TRBV30	NA	CAWSGLGTDTQYF	TGTGCCTGGAGTGGACTAGGGACGGATACGCAGTATTTT
TRBJ2-7	TRBD2	TRBV29-1	NA	CSVGLAAGYEQYF	TGCAGCGTTGGACTAGCGGCCGGGTACGAGCAGTACTTC
TRBJ2-3	NA	TRBV6-4	NA	CASSDAGSPDTQYF	TGTGCCAGCAGTGACGCCGGGAGCCCAGATACGCAGTATTTT
TRBJ2-3	TRBD2	TRBV7-9	NA	CASSSTGLAGGIDTQYF	TGTGCCAGCAGCTCTACCGGACTAGCGGGAGGGATAGATACGCAGTATTTT
TRBJ2-5	NA	TRBV6-1	NA	CASSGWQETQYF	TGTGCCAGCAGTGGATGGCAAGAGACCCAGTACTTC
TRBJ2-1	TRBD2	TRBV5-1	NA	CASSSGVLSGRVNEQFF	TGCGCCAGCAGCTCCGGGGTCCTAAGCGGGAGGGTGAATGAGCAGTTCTTC
TRBJ2-1	TRBD2	TRBV7-8	NA	CASSRRTSGKVYNEQFF	TGTGCCAGCAGCCGCAGGACTAGCGGGAAAGTATACAATGAGCAGTTCTTC
TRBJ1-1	NA	TRBV10-1	NA	CASRVDRDTEAFF	TGCGCCAGCAGGGTCGACAGAGACACTGAAGCTTTCTTT
TRBJ2-7	NA	TRBV2	NA	CASTPFGQSYEQYF	TGTGCCAGCACCCCCTTCGGACAATCCTACGAGCAGTACTTC
TRBJ2-7	TRBD1	TRBV28	NA	CASISSQGVDEQYF	TGTGCCAGCATCAGTTCTCAGGGGGTTGACGAGCAGTACTTC
TRBJ2-5	TRBD2	TRBV5-5	NA	CASSFWGGETQYF	TGTGCCAGCAGCTTTTGGGGGGGAGAGACCCAGTACTTC
TRBJ2-3	TRBD2	TRBV9	NA	CASSVGIAGGLNTDTQYF	TGTGCCAGCAGCGTAGGAATAGCGGGAGGGCTAAACACAGATACGCAGTATTTT
TRBJ2-6	NA	TRBV14	NA	CATKSSGANVLTF	TGTGCCACCAAGAGCTCTGGGGCCAACGTCCTGACTTTC
TRBJ2-2	NA	TRBV10-2	NA	CASSEKTPGNTGELFF	TGCGCCAGCAGTGAGAAGACTCCCGGGAACACCGGGGAGCTGTTTTTT
TRBJ2-5	NA	TRBV5-6	NA	CASSPSTGSETQYF	TGTGCCAGCAGCCCCTCGACCGGGTCAGAGACCCAGTACTTC
TRBJ2-1	TRBD1	TRBV7-9	NA	CASSRDREKQFF	TGTGCCAGCAGCAGGGACAGGGAGAAGCAGTTCTTC